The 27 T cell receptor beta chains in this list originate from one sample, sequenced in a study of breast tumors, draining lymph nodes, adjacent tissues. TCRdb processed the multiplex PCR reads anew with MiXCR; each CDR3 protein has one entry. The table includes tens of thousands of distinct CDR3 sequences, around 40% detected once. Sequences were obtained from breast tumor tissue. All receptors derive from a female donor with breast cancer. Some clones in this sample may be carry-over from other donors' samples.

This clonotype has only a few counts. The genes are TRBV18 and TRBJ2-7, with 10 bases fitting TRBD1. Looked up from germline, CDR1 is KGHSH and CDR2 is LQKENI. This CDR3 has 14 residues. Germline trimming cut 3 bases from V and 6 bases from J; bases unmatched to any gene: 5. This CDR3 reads CASSPTTGGREQYF. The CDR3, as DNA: TGTGCCAGCTCACCCACGACAGGGGGCCGCGAGCAGTACTTC. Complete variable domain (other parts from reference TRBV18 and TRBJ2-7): NAGVMQNPRHLVRRRGQEARLRCSPMKGHSHVYWYRQLPEEGLKFMVYLQKENIIDESGMPKERFSAEFPKEGPSILRIQQVVRGDSAAYFCASSPTTGGREQYFGPGTRLTVT.

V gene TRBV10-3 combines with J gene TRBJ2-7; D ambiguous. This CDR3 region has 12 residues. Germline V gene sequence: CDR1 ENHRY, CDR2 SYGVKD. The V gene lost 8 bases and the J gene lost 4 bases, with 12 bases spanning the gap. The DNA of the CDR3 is TGTGCCATCCAACAAGTAGGGTACGAGCAGTACTTC. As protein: CAIQQVGYEQYF.

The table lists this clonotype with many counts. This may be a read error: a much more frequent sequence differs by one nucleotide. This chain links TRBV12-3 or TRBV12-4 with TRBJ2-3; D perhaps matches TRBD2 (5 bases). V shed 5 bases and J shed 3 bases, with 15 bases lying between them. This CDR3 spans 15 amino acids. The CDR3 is CASSDGVTWTDTQYF. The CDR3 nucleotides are TGTGCCAGCAGTGACGGGGTTACTTGGACAGATACGCAGTATTTT.

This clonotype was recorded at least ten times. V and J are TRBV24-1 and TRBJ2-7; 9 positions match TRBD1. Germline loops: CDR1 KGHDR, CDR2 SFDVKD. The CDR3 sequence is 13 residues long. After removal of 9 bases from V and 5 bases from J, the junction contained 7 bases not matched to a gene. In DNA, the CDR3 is TGTGCCACCGGAACAGGGGGCTTCGACGAGCAGTACTTC. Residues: CATGTGGFDEQYF.

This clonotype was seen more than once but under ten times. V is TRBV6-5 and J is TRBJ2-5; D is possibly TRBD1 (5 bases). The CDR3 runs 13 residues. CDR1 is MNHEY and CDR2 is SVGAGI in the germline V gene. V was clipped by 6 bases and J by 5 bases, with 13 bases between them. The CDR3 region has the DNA TGTGCCAGCAGCCCAGGGTTACGGGAGACCCAGTACTTC. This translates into CASSPGLRETQYF.

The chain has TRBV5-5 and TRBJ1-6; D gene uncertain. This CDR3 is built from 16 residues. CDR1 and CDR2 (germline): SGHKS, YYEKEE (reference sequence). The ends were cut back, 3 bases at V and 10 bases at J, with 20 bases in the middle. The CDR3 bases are TGTGCCAGCAGCTCTCAAACAGCCTTGGGAGGATCACCCCTCCACTTT. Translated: CASSSQTALGGSPLHF.

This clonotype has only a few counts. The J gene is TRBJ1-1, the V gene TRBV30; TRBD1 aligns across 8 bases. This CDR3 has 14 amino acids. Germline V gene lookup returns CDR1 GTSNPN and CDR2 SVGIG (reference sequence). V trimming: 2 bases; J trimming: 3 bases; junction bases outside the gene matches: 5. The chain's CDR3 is CAWSPTGGDTEAFF. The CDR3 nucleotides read TGTGCCTGGAGTCCCACAGGGGGGGACACTGAAGCTTTCTTT.

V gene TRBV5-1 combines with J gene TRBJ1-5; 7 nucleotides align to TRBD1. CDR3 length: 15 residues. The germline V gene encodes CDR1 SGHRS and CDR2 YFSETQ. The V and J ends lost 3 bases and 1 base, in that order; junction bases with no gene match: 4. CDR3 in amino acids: CASSSSGQSNQPQHF. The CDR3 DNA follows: TGCGCCAGCAGCTCCTCGGGACAGAGCAATCAGCCCCAGCATTTT.

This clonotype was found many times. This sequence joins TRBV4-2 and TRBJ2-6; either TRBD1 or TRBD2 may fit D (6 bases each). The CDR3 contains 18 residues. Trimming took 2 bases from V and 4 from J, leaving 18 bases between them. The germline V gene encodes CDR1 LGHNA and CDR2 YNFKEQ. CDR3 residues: CASSQTGAGLGGANVLTF. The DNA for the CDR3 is TGTGCCAGCAGCCAAACGGGGGCTGGACTTGGGGGGGCCAACGTCCTGACTTTC.

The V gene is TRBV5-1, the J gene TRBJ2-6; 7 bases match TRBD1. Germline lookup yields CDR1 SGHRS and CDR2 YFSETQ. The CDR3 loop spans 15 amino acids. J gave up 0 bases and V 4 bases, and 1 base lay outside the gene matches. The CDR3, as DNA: TGCGCCAGCAGCGGGACAGACTCTGGGGCCAACGTCCTGACTTTC. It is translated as CASSGTDSGANVLTF.

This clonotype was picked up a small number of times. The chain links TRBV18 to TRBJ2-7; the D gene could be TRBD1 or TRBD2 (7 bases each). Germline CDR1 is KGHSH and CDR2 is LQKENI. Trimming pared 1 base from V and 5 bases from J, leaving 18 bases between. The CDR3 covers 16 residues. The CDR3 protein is CASSPQRASGGDEQYF. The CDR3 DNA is TGTGCCAGCTCACCACAGAGGGCTTCAGGGGGGGACGAGCAGTACTTC.

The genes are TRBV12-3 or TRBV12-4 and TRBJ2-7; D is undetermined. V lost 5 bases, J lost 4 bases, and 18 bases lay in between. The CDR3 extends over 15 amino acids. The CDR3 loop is CASSLLDGTPYEQYF. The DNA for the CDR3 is TGTGCCAGCAGTCTCCTTGATGGCACCCCATACGAGCAGTACTTC.

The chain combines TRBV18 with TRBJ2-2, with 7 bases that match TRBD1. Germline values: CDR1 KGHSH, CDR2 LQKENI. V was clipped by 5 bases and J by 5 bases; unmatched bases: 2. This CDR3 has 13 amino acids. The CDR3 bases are TGTGCCAGCTCAACACAGGGGACCGGGGAGCTGTTTTTT. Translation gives CASSTQGTGELFF.

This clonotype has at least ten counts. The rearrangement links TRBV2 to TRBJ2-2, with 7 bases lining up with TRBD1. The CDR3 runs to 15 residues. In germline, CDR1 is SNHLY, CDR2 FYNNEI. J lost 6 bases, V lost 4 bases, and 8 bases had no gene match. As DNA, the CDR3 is TGTGCCAGCAGTGGGTTAGGGGGCGCGGCCGGGGAGCTGTTTTTT. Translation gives CASSGLGGAAGELFF.

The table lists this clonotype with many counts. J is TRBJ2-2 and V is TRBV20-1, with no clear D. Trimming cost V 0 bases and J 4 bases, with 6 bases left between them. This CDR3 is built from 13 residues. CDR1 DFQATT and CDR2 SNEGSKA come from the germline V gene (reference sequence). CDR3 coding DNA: TGCAGTGCTAGAGAGGGGTTCACCGGGGAGCTGTTTTTT. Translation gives CSAREGFTGELFF.

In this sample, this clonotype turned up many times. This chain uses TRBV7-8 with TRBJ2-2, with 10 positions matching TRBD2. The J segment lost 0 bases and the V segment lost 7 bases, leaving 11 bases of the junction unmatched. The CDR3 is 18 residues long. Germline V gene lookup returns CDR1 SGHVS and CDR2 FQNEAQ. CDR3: CASTHGLAEDTNTGELFF. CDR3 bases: TGTGCCAGCACCCACGGACTAGCGGAAGACACGAACACCGGGGAGCTGTTTTTT.

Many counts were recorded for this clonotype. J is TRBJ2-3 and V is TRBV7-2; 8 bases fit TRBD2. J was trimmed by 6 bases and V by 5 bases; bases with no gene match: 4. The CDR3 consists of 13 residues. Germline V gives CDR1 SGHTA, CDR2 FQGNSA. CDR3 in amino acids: CASSKLAGDTQYF. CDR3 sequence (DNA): TGTGCCAGCAGCAAATTAGCGGGGGATACGCAGTATTTT.

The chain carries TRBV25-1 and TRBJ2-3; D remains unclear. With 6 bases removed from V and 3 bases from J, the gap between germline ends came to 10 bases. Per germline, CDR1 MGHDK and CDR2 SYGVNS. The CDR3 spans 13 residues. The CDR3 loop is CASRDELTDTQYF. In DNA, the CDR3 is TGTGCCAGCAGAGATGAATTAACAGATACGCAGTATTTT. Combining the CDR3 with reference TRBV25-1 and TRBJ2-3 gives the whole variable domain EADIYQTPRYLVIGTGKKITLECSQTMGHDKMYWYQQDPGMELHLIHYSYGVNSTEKGDLSSESTVSRIRTEHFPLTLESARPSHTSQYLCASRDELTDTQYFGPGTRLTVL.

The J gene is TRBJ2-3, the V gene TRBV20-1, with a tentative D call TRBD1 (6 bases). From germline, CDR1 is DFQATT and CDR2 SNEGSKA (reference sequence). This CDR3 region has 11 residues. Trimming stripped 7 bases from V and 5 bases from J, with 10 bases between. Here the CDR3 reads CSGGRGDTQYF. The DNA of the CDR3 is TGCAGTGGGGGGCGAGGAGATACGCAGTATTTT.

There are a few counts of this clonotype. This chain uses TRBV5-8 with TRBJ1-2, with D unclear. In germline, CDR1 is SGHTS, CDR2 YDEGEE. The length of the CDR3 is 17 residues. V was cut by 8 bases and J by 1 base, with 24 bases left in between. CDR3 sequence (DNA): TGTGCCAGTAAAAAAGCCAGGACCCGAAGCGATAACTATGGCTACACCTTC. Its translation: CASKKARTRSDNYGYTF. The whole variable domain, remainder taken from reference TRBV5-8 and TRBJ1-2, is EAGVTQSPTHLIKTRGQQATLRCSPISGHTSVYWYQQALGLGLQFLLWYDEGEERNRGNFPPRFSGRQFPNYSSELNVNALELEDSALYLCASKKARTRSDNYGYTFGSGTRLTVV.

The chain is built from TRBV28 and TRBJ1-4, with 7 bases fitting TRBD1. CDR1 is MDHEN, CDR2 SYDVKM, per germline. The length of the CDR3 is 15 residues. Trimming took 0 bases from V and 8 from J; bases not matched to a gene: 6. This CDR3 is CASSLWAGGGEKLFF. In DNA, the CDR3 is TGTGCCAGCAGTTTATGGGCAGGGGGGGGCGAAAAACTGTTTTTT.

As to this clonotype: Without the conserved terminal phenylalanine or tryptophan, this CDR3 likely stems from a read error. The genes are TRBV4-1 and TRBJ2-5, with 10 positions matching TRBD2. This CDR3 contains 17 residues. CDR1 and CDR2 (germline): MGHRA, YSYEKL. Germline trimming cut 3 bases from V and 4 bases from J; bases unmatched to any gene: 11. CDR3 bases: TGCGCCAGCAGCCAGGATCTGGGGGCTAGCGGGGGAGAGACCCAGTACCTC. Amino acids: CASSQDLGASGGETQYL.

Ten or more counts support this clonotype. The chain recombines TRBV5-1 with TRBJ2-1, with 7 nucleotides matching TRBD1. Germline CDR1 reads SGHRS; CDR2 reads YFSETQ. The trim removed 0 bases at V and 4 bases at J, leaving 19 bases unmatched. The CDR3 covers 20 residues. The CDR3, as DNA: TGCGCCAGCAGCTTGGTCTTTTTCGGGCCACAGGGGTCTCCTTACAATGAGCAGTTCTTC. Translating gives CASSLVFFGPQGSPYNEQFF.

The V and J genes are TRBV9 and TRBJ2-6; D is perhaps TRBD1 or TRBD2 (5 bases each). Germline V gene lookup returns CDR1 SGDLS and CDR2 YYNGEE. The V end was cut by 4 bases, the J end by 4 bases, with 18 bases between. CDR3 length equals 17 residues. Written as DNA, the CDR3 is TGTGCCAGCAGCCTAAACCGGGACGGCGCAGGGGCCAACGTCCTGACTTTC. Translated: CASSLNRDGAGANVLTF.

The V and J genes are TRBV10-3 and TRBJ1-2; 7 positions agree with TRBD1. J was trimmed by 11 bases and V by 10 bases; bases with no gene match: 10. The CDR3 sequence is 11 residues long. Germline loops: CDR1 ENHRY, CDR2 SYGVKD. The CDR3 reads CATASTGIYTF. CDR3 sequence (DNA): TGTGCCACCGCCTCGACAGGGATATACACCTTC.

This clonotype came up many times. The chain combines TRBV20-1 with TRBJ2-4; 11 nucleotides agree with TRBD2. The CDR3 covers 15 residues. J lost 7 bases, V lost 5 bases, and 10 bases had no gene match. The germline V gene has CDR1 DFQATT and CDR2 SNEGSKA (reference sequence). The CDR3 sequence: CSAALAGAPWNIQYF. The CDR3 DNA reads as TGCAGTGCTGCACTAGCGGGGGCACCGTGGAACATTCAGTACTTC.

The CDR3 loop is CASSRGTWDEQYF. The CDR3 region has the DNA TGTGCCAGCAGCCGCGGGACATGGGACGAGCAGTACTTC. The chain links TRBV12-3 or TRBV12-4 to TRBJ2-7; tentatively, D is TRBD1 or TRBD2 (6 bases each). There are 13 residues in the CDR3. V dropped 6 bases and J dropped 5 bases, with 14 bases sitting between them.